These T cell receptor beta chains were read from a single sample in a study of blood T cell repertoires in COVID-19. Sequenced by immunoSEQ multiplex PCR; TCRdb stores in-frame clones only, minus some. The sample lists 55,000 to 75,000 clones; more than 60% were seen once. Sequencing used peripheral blood. The receptors derive from a human donor in a cohort sampled during active COVID-19. Each CDR3 is given with its conserved first and last residue. D genes are given only for firm matches. A clone size is listed for some rows: how often the clone was seen (once, few, many), or a class if it is expanded.

TRBV3-1/TRBV3-2	.	many	TRBJ1-1	CASSQAHGDEAFF	TGTGCCAGCAGCCAAGCTCACGGGGATGAAGCTTTCTTT
TRBV5-1	TRBD1	.	TRBJ1-1	CASSSRTGGGTEAFF	TGCGCCAGCAGCTCGAGGACAGGGGGCGGCACTGAAGCTTTCTTT
TRBV6-5	TRBD1	few	TRBJ2-3	CATEDRGFTDTQYF	TGTGCCACCGAGGACAGGGGGTTCACAGATACGCAGTATTTT
TRBV7-2	.	.	TRBJ2-7	CASSLEAGSLYEQYF	TGTGCCAGCAGCTTAGAGGCAGGGTCTCTCTACGAGCAGTACTTC
TRBV29-1	.	.	TRBJ1-1	CSVVVSTEAFF	TGCAGCGTTGTGGTTAGCACTGAAGCTTTCTTT
TRBV28	TRBD2	.	TRBJ2-3	CATTRGAPDTQYF	TGTGCCACCACGCGGGGGGCCCCAGATACGCAGTATTTT
TRBV28	TRBD1	.	TRBJ2-6	CASGGQGVSGANVLTF	TGTGCCAGCGGAGGACAGGGGGTATCTGGGGCCAACGTCCTGACTTTC
TRBV4-1	TRBD1	.	TRBJ1-2	CASSQTGQAENYGYTF	TGCGCCAGCAGCCAGACAGGACAGGCGGAAAACTATGGCTACACCTTC
TRBV5-1	TRBD1	.	TRBJ1-5	CASSSGTGNQPQHF	TGCGCCAGCAGCAGCGGGACAGGGAATCAGCCCCAGCATTTT
TRBV15	.	.	TRBJ2-7	CATSRGIEPYEQYF	TGTGCCACCAGCAGAGGTATTGAGCCCTACGAGCAGTACTTC
TRBV18	.	.	TRBJ2-1	CASHSGSSYNEQFF	TGTGCCAGCCATAGCGGTAGCTCCTACAATGAGCAGTTCTTC
TRBV3-1/TRBV3-2	.	.	TRBJ1-1	CASSPPTGNTEAFF	TGTGCCAGCAGCCCCCCGACAGGGAACACTGAAGCTTTCTTT
TRBV7-8	.	once	TRBJ2-5	CASSDTGPQYF	TGTGCCAGCAGCGACACAGGTCCCCAGTACTTC
TRBV9	.	.	TRBJ2-3	CASSGLGSGQDTQYF	TGTGCCAGCAGCGGACTCGGTTCTGGTCAGGATACGCAGTATTTT
TRBV4-3	TRBD1	.	TRBJ2-1	CASSQDGGQGPYNEQFF	TGCGCCAGCAGCCAAGATGGGGGACAGGGCCCATACAATGAGCAGTTCTTC
TRBV6-5	.	.	TRBJ2-3	CASKPAEATDTQYF	TGTGCCAGCAAACCAGCGGAAGCCACAGATACGCAGTATTTT
TRBV2	TRBD1	.	TRBJ1-2	CASRWTGGGYTF	TGTGCCAGCCGATGGACAGGGGGTGGCTACACCTTC
TRBV18	.	.	TRBJ1-4	CASSPGYESTNEKLFF	TGTGCCAGCTCACCCGGTTATGAGTCAACTAATGAAAAACTGTTTTTT
TRBV5-1	TRBD2	.	TRBJ2-6	CASSSGGSFGANVLTF	TGCGCCAGCAGCTCGGGAGGGAGCTTTGGGGCCAACGTCCTGACTTTC
TRBV30	TRBD2	.	TRBJ2-3	CAWSPGLGDTDTQYF	TGTGCCTGGAGTCCGGGACTAGGAGACACAGATACGCAGTATTTT
TRBV20-1	.	.	TRBJ1-3	CSASARGSGNTIYF	TGCAGTGCTAGTGCGCGGGGTTCGGGAAACACCATATATTTT
TRBV15	.	once	TRBJ2-5	CATSRDPAGSGETQYF	TGTGCCACCAGCAGAGATCCAGCAGGGAGCGGGGAGACCCAGTACTTC
TRBV9	.	.	TRBJ2-5	CASSEGPGEGETQYF	TGTGCCAGCAGCGAGGGACCGGGAGAAGGAGAGACCCAGTACTTC
TRBV28	TRBD1	.	TRBJ2-7	CASSASDRGYEQYF	TGTGCCAGCAGTGCTTCGGACAGGGGCTACGAGCAGTACTTC
TRBV5-1	TRBD1	.	TRBJ2-3	CASSFGQGSTDTQYF	TGCGCCAGCAGCTTCGGACAGGGGAGCACAGATACGCAGTATTTT
TRBV5-6	.	.	TRBJ1-2	CASSHRSNYGYTF	TGTGCCAGCAGCCATCGGTCTAACTATGGCTACACCTTC
TRBV3-1/TRBV3-2	.	.	TRBJ2-6	CASSQSFSFSGANVLTF	TGTGCCAGCAGCCAGTCGTTTAGTTTCTCTGGGGCCAACGTCCTGACTTTC
TRBV4-2	.	.	TRBJ2-1	CASSQAGGQSYNEQFF	TGTGCCAGCAGCCAAGCGGGTGGACAGAGTTACAATGAGCAGTTCTTC
TRBV4-3	TRBD1	.	TRBJ1-2	CASSQDLGQARRGYTF	TGCGCCAGCAGCCAAGATCTCGGACAGGCCCGACGTGGCTACACCTTC
TRBV7-2	TRBD1	many	TRBJ1-2	CASSLPWTQGAGGYTF	TGTGCCAGCAGCTTACCTTGGACACAGGGGGCGGGAGGCTACACCTTC
TRBV4-2	TRBD2	.	TRBJ2-3	CASSQDRGSGEGDTQYF	TGTGCCAGCAGCCAAGATCGGGGTAGCGGGGAGGGGGATACGCAGTATTTT
TRBV10-1	TRBD2	.	TRBJ2-3	CASSELTSGGLDTQYF	TGCGCCAGCAGTGAGCTTACTAGCGGGGGCTTAGATACGCAGTATTTT
TRBV19	TRBD2	.	TRBJ2-5	CASSSGGGGFQETQYF	TGTGCCAGTAGTAGTGGCGGCGGGGGGTTCCAAGAGACCCAGTACTTC
TRBV7-2	TRBD2	.	TRBJ2-5	CASSLGSSGDVETQYF	TGTGCCAGCAGCTTAGGAAGTAGCGGGGATGTGGAGACCCAGTACTTC
TRBV6-6	TRBD2	once	TRBJ2-1	CASSASGTSGRNEQFF	TGTGCCAGCAGTGCCTCCGGGACTAGCGGGAGAAATGAGCAGTTCTTC
TRBV19	.	.	TRBJ2-2	CASSIVGGNTGELFF	TGTGCCAGTAGTATAGTAGGAGGGAACACCGGGGAGCTGTTTTTT
TRBV5-1	.	.	TRBJ2-7	CASSLSGQGDHEQYF	TGCGCCAGCAGCTTGAGTGGCCAGGGCGACCACGAGCAGTACTTC
TRBV2	.	.	TRBJ1-1	CASSAQVGGSTEAFF	TGTGCCAGCAGCGCCCAGGTGGGGGGTTCCACTGAAGCTTTCTTT
TRBV2	TRBD1	once	TRBJ1-5	CASSAGGFGNQPQHF	TGTGCCAGCAGTGCAGGGGGCTTTGGCAATCAGCCCCAGCATTTT
TRBV18	.	few	TRBJ1-4	CASSPPMGHGEKLFF	TGTGCCAGCTCACCACCGATGGGGCACGGTGAAAAACTGTTTTTT
TRBV28	.	.	TRBJ2-5	CASTPGGQETQYF	TGTGCCAGCACGCCGGGCGGGCAAGAGACCCAGTACTTC
TRBV7-2	TRBD1	.	TRBJ1-1	CASSARQGMGTEAFF	TGTGCCAGCAGCGCACGACAGGGAATGGGAACTGAAGCTTTCTTT
TRBV3-1/TRBV3-2	.	.	TRBJ1-1	CASSQAGPAGAFF	TGTGCCAGCAGCCAAGCAGGGCCGGCCGGAGCTTTCTTT
TRBV7-9	TRBD1	.	TRBJ2-5	CASSAGTGGGETQYF	TGTGCCAGCAGCGCCGGGACAGGGGGCGGCGAGACCCAGTACTTC
TRBV7-2	.	.	TRBJ1-4	CASSLGGLGGEKLFF	TGTGCCAGCAGCTTAGGTGGCCTCGGAGGTGAAAAACTGTTTTTT
TRBV5-1	.	.	TRBJ2-4	CASSLGSEGAGNIQYF	TGCGCCAGCAGCTTGGGGTCGGAGGGCGCAGGAAACATTCAGTACTTC
TRBV30	.	.	TRBJ2-2	CAWNQDSNTGELFF	TGTGCCTGGAACCAGGACAGTAACACCGGGGAGCTGTTTTTT
TRBV7-2	TRBD2	.	TRBJ2-5	CASSLVGASGGAQETQYF	TGTGCCAGCAGCTTAGTTGGGGCTAGCGGGGGGGCTCAAGAGACCCAGTACTTC
TRBV28	.	.	TRBJ2-5	CASKGAGIRETQYF	TGTGCCAGCAAAGGGGCAGGGATTCGAGAGACCCAGTACTTC
TRBV5-4	TRBD2	.	TRBJ2-1	CASSFPGLAGGRSYNEQFF	TGTGCCAGCAGCTTCCCGGGACTAGCGGGGGGGCGGTCCTACAATGAGCAGTTCTTC